This is a list of T cell receptor beta chains from one sample in a study of control samples from healthy donors and cancer patients. Only in-frame clones appear in the TCRdb table, and some are missing; sequencing was by immunoSEQ multiplex PCR. The sample has about 220,000 clones, about 95% seen once. The sequenced sample consisted of blood. The receptors come from a man in his forties or fifties in good health. The CDR3 runs from the conserved cysteine through the conserved F or W.

cdr3_aa: CASSVGGTGSNYEQYF
v_call: TRBV9
j_call: TRBJ2-7

cdr3_aa: CASSPGLSNQPQHF
v_call: TRBV28
j_call: TRBJ1-5

cdr3_aa: CASSYGAPNTGELFF
v_call: TRBV6-2/TRBV6-3
j_call: TRBJ2-2

cdr3_aa: CASSLAGQGMTYEQYF
v_call: TRBV27
j_call: TRBJ2-7

cdr3_aa: CASSDSSYGYTF
v_call: TRBV10-1
j_call: TRBJ1-2

cdr3_aa: CASSQVRTEAFF
v_call: TRBV3-1/TRBV3-2
j_call: TRBJ1-1

cdr3_aa: CASSRTSGGAREQYF
v_call: TRBV18
j_call: TRBJ2-7

cdr3_aa: CASSIGTAAPYEQYF
v_call: TRBV5-1
j_call: TRBJ2-7

cdr3_aa: CASSSDNTSGNTIYF
v_call: TRBV7-2
j_call: TRBJ1-3

cdr3_aa: CASSLSGGVTETQYF
v_call: TRBV28
j_call: TRBJ2-5

cdr3_aa: CASSIGSGPINYGYTF
v_call: TRBV19
j_call: TRBJ1-2

cdr3_aa: CASSPRLAGGHIQYF
v_call: TRBV2
j_call: TRBJ2-4

cdr3_aa: CASSLVGGEKLFF
v_call: TRBV7-9
j_call: TRBJ1-4

cdr3_aa: CASSTPGGARNQPQHF
v_call: TRBV19
j_call: TRBJ1-5

cdr3_aa: CASSYSMGSSRGEQYF
v_call: TRBV6-5
j_call: TRBJ2-7

cdr3_aa: CASSEANQPQHF
v_call: TRBV18
j_call: TRBJ1-5

cdr3_aa: CATAGQGADTGELFF
v_call: TRBV19
j_call: TRBJ2-2

cdr3_aa: CASSLGLYRVNTEAFF
v_call: TRBV11-2
j_call: TRBJ1-1

cdr3_aa: CASSLVITSGGRSSYNEQFF
v_call: TRBV7-8
j_call: TRBJ2-1

cdr3_aa: CASSPMTGQEETQYF
v_call: TRBV5-1
j_call: TRBJ2-5

cdr3_aa: CASSPDEGRVSDTQYF
v_call: TRBV9
j_call: TRBJ2-3

cdr3_aa: CASSLKVGAGETQYF
v_call: TRBV7-2
j_call: TRBJ2-5

cdr3_aa: CASSELAGGPNEQFF
v_call: TRBV18
j_call: TRBJ2-1

cdr3_aa: CASSPAGSQGYEQYF
v_call: TRBV5-4
j_call: TRBJ2-7

cdr3_aa: CASSSLTGTSTDTQYF
v_call: TRBV28
j_call: TRBJ2-3

cdr3_aa: CASSLDREYGYTF
v_call: TRBV7-2
j_call: TRBJ1-2